Shown below are 13 T cell receptor beta chains from a single sample sequenced in a study of OX40 agonist ivuxolimab in advanced cancers. Measured with immunoSEQ multiplex PCR; TCRdb has only the in-frame clones, and not every one. The data contain roughly 68,000 clones, just over 85% of them singletons. This specimen was CD4+ or CD8+ T cells sorted from blood, taken in a trial of the OX40 agonist ivuxolimab. The receptors originated from an adult with an advanced solid tumor such as melanoma, head and neck, liver or kidney cancer.

The gene calls are TRBV10-1 and TRBJ2-7; D unresolved. CDR3 length: 9 amino acids. Looked up from germline, CDR1 is WNHNN and CDR2 is SYGVQD (reference sequence). V was trimmed by 9 bases and J by 4 bases, leaving 4 bases between them. The CDR3 loop is CASPYEQYF. For the CDR3, the DNA is TGCGCCAGTCCTTACGAGCAGTACTTC.

This rearrangement joins TRBV7-2 to TRBJ2-3; the D call may be TRBD1 or TRBD2 (6 bases each). In germline, CDR1 is SGHTA, CDR2 FQGNSA. V lost 5 bases and J 11 bases, leaving 11 bases between the germline ends. The CDR3 is made up of 11 amino acids. DNA for the CDR3: TGTGCCAGCAGCCGAGAGGGGGGGCAGTATTTT. This translates into CASSREGGQYF. The full variable domain, its missing parts supplied by reference TRBV7-2 and TRBJ2-3, is GAGVSQSPSNKVTEKGKDVELRCDPISGHTALYWYRQSLGQGLEFLIYFQGNSAPDKSGLPSDRFSAERTGGSVSTLTIQRTQQEDSAVYLCASSREGGQYFGPGTRLTVL.

The V and J genes are TRBV29-1 and TRBJ2-1, with D possibly called TRBD1 or TRBD2 (6 bases each). CDR1 SQVTM and CDR2 ANQGSEA come from the germline V gene. The CDR3 contains 13 residues. Trimming removed 5 bases from V and 7 bases from J, with 15 bases in between. Here the CDR3 DNA reads TGCAGCGTTCGCTCGGGGGCGGTGAATGAGCAGTTCTTC. Protein product: CSVRSGAVNEQFF.

This clone came up many times. The genes are TRBV20-1 and TRBJ2-5; tentatively, D is TRBD2 (5 bases). Germline loops: CDR1 DFQATT, CDR2 SNEGSKA (reference sequence). V was cut by 5 bases and J by 4 bases, with 8 bases left in between. The CDR3 contains 11 residues. CDR3 DNA sequence: TGCAGTGCTCCTGAGGGAGAGACCCAGTACTTC. This gives the protein CSAPEGETQYF.

The chain is built from TRBV7-6 and TRBJ2-2; possible D gene TRBD2, 5 bases. This CDR3 is built from 15 residues. The V gene lost 1 base and the J gene lost 3 bases, with 9 bases spanning the gap. Germline V gene lookup returns CDR1 SGHVS and CDR2 FNYEAQ. CDR3 DNA sequence: TGTGCCAGCAGCTTAGGCGGGCCGGACACCGGGGAGCTGTTTTTT. Translated: CASSLGGPDTGELFF.

This chain connects TRBV7-9 to TRBJ1-1; no definite D call. Trimming stripped 5 bases from V and 11 bases from J, with 12 bases between. The CDR3 is 11 amino acids. The germline gives CDR1 SEHNR, CDR2 FQNEAQ (reference sequence). Here the CDR3 DNA reads TGTGCCAGCAGCCTCCAACTTGAGGCTTTCTTT. This sequence encodes CASSLQLEAFF.

The CDR3 is CASSQSGKTSSGGGYTF. For the CDR3, the DNA is TGCGCCAGCAGTCAATCAGGGAAAACTTCAAGCGGTGGTGGCTACACCTTC. The chain uses TRBV23-1 and TRBJ1-2; D uncertain. TRBV23-1 is an ORF; its function is uncertain. Trimming took 0 bases from V and 7 from J, leaving 21 bases between them. The CDR3 sequence is 17 residues long.

The rearrangement joins TRBV5-1 to TRBJ1-2; no reliable D call. Trimming took off 4 bases at V and 6 bases at J, with 13 bases between the two ends. The germline V gene encodes CDR1 SGHRS and CDR2 YFSETQ. There are 13 residues in the CDR3. The DNA of the CDR3 is TGCGCCAGCAGCAGCGAGGGTGAGGATGGCTACACCTTC. It specifies CASSSEGEDGYTF.

V usage is TRBV7-2 and J usage is TRBJ2-7; 7 bases match TRBD1. The CDR3 has 13 amino acids. V was clipped by 8 bases and J by 4 bases; unmatched bases: 8. From germline, CDR1 is SGHTA and CDR2 FQGNSA. The CDR3 DNA follows: TGTGCCAGCGTCCCGACAGGGTTGTACGAGCAGTACTTC. It yields the protein CASVPTGLYEQYF.

This sequence joins TRBV7-9 and TRBJ1-2, with D tentatively TRBD1 (5 bases). The ends were cut back, 6 bases at V and 4 bases at J, with 18 bases in the middle. The germline V gene has CDR1 SEHNR and CDR2 FQNEAQ (reference sequence). This CDR3 comprises 15 residues. The CDR3 here is CASSQGGGTAYGYTF. The CDR3 nucleotides read TGTGCCAGCAGTCAGGGAGGCGGGACGGCCTATGGCTACACCTTC.

The chain couples TRBV6-6 to TRBJ2-1; D remains unclear. CDR3 length: 12 amino acids. V was cut by 7 bases and J by 6 bases, with 10 bases left in between. Germline assignment: CDR1 MNHNY and CDR2 SVGAGI (reference sequence). CDR3 protein: CASTALGNEQFF. The DNA for the CDR3 is TGTGCCAGCACAGCGTTAGGCAATGAGCAGTTCTTC.

This chain joins TRBV7-8 and TRBJ2-1; unclear D gene. This CDR3 spans 12 amino acids. Germline loops: CDR1 SGHVS, CDR2 FQNEAQ. Trimming shortened V by 1 base and J by 9 bases, and 7 bases separated the two germline ends. The CDR3 nucleotides read TGTGCCAGCAGCTTAGTGACGGGTGAGCAGTTCTTC. Protein sequence: CASSLVTGEQFF.

This chain connects TRBV15 to TRBJ1-5, with TRBD1 identical over 7 bases. V lost 4 bases to trimming and J lost 7 bases; unmatched junction nucleotides: 10. Germline V gene sequence: CDR1 LNHNV, CDR2 YYDKDF (reference sequence). The CDR3 consists of 15 residues. CDR3 protein: CATSKRGSDRQPQHF. CDR3 in DNA: TGTGCCACCAGCAAGCGAGGCTCGGACAGGCAGCCCCAGCATTTT.